This T cell receptor (beta chain) is drawn from a study of long-term antiretroviral therapy in people with HIV. Regarding the study as a whole: Repertoire composition at all time points was dominated by clones that had expanded before ART. On ART adherence, viral resistance or therapy changes, no data were available.

Researchers ran immunoSEQ v3.0 at survey level. The protocol was immunoSEQ multiplex PCR, while the TCRdb copy is restricted to in-frame clones and leaves out a portion. Among under 20,000 clones listed, about 85% were seen once. Remarks on this clone: The antigen remains undetermined.

A minimum of one pre-ART and two post-ART PBMC samples existed for each donor. The CDR3 loop spans 15 amino acids. Losses at the gene ends were 1 base for V and 6 bases for J; bases not matched to a gene: 6. Germline CDR1 reads LGHNA; CDR2 reads YNFKEQ. This material consisted of unsorted PBMCs, taken roughly 14 months before starting antiretroviral therapy. The genes are TRBV4-2 and TRBJ2-1; 7 nucleotides match TRBD1. The sequence was collected from a man in his thirties or forties with HIV. CDR3 residues: CASSQGLGTANEQFF. CDR3 sequence (DNA): TGTGCCAGCAGCCAAGGGCTCGGGACAGCCAATGAGCAGTTCTTC.